This record looks at one T cell receptor beta chain sequence and its context. What it binds is unknown. A junction boundary mismatches the germline segment, possibly from a read error. Using its own MiXCR run on the PCR reads, TCRdb lists one record per CDR3 protein. The table shows approximately 680,000 distinct CDR3 sequences, with around 25% occurring only once. The data originate from a study of molecular identifiers for immune sequencing clone quantification. Findings of the study overall: Detection of one spiked Jurkat cell's TCR RNA reportedly worked in about a million naive cells. In naive cells, clones above 20 RNA copies held under 1% of molecules, whereas in effector cells they held over 98%.

Material for sequencing was naive CD8+ T cells from blood, with Jurkat cell RNA spiked in. This sample's subset: FACS-sorted CD8+CD4-CCR7+CD45RA+ naive T cells. The origin of this receptor is a human donor in good health. Some libraries in this study had Jurkat cell RNA spiked in.

The DNA for the CDR3 is TGTGCCATCTCCGACACCCCGAACACTGAAGCTCTCTTT. Protein: CAISDTPNTEALF. The V call is TRBV7-9, the J call TRBJ1-1, with D hard to call. The germline V gene encodes CDR1 SEHNR and CDR2 FQNEAQ (reference sequence). The CDR3 is made up of 13 amino acids.